The 23 T cell receptor beta chains reported below all come from one sample, sequenced in a study of blood T cell repertoires in COVID-19. Method: immunoSEQ multiplex PCR; TCRdb's copy keeps in-frame clones and lacks some. The sample contains 250,000 or so clones, 65% to 90% of which appear only once. The sequencing input was PBMCs or T cells enriched from blood (not recorded which). These receptors were collected from a man between 40 and 49 years old who had recovered from COVID-19.

The V call is TRBV10-3, the J call TRBJ2-7; D possibly corresponds to TRBD2 (6 bases). The length of the CDR3 is 12 residues. Trimming took 5 bases from V and 7 from J, leaving 12 bases between them. Germline loops: CDR1 ENHRY, CDR2 SYGVKD. CDR3 residues: CAISPYRGEQYF. Here the CDR3 DNA reads TGTGCCATCAGTCCCTATCGGGGGGAGCAGTACTTC.

The gene calls are TRBV10-3 and TRBJ1-1, with D possibly matching TRBD1 (5 bases). This CDR3 has 14 amino acids. Germline CDR1 reads ENHRY; CDR2 reads SYGVKD. V gave up 0 bases and J gave up 5 bases, with 10 bases separating them. The DNA of the CDR3 is TGTGCCATCAGTGAGTCGGGGGGAGGGACTGAAGCTTTCTTT. It encodes CAISESGGGTEAFF.

The chain combines TRBV28 with TRBJ2-2; 8 nucleotides agree with TRBD1. From germline, CDR1 is MDHEN and CDR2 SYDVKM. The J segment lost 1 base and the V segment lost 4 bases, leaving 5 bases of the junction unmatched. CDR3 length equals 16 residues. The chain's CDR3 is CASSSTGAMNTGELFF. The CDR3 DNA is TGTGCCAGCAGTTCGACAGGGGCTATGAACACCGGGGAGCTGTTTTTT. The full variable domain, in which reference TRBV28 and TRBJ2-2 provide the parts outside the CDR3, is DVKVTQSSRYLVKRTGEKVFLECVQDMDHENMFWYRQDPGLGLRLIYFSYDVKMKEKGDIPEGYSVSREKKERFSLILESASTNQTSMYLCASSSTGAMNTGELFFGEGSRLTVL.

The CDR3 here is CASSPGRRSQPQHF. The CDR3 coding sequence is TGTGCCAGCAGCCCAGGGCGGCGATCTCAGCCCCAGCATTTT. The gene calls are TRBV2 and TRBJ1-5; weak D call: TRBD1 (5 bases). The germline CDR1 and CDR2 sequences are SNHLY and FYNNEI. This CDR3 comprises 14 residues. The germline V and J ends were trimmed by 6 bases and 6 bases, with 15 bases remaining between them.

The chain employs TRBV3-1 (or the pseudogene TRBV3-2) and TRBJ1-2; perhaps TRBD1 as D (5 bases). The CDR3 runs to 13 residues. Per the germline V gene, CDR1 is LGHDT and CDR2 is YNNKEL (reference sequence). Trimming took off 4 bases at V and 8 bases at J, with 14 bases between the two ends. The CDR3 coding sequence is TGTGCCAGCAGCCCGGATAGGTGGGGCGGCTACACCTTC. This gives the protein CASSPDRWGGYTF.

In its sample, this clone was seen once. V and J are TRBV5-6 and TRBJ1-1; 7 bases match TRBD1. V shed 1 base, J shed 5 bases, and the junction held 14 bases outside the gene matches. Germline V lookup: CDR1 SGHDT, CDR2 YYEEEE. There are 17 residues in the CDR3. Here the CDR3 reads CASSLIRDSIHETEAFF. The CDR3 region has the DNA TGTGCCAGCAGCTTGATTAGGGACAGTATTCATGAGACTGAAGCTTTCTTT.

The chain couples TRBV2 to TRBJ1-5, with D unresolved. The CDR3 has 13 amino acids. From germline, CDR1 is SNHLY and CDR2 FYNNEI. Trimming removed 7 bases at V and 5 bases at J, with 12 bases between. CDR3: CASKVAEDQPQHF. Here the CDR3 DNA reads TGTGCCAGCAAGGTGGCCGAGGATCAGCCCCAGCATTTT.

The chain is built from TRBV27 and TRBJ2-1; 15 bases match TRBD2. Looked up from germline, CDR1 is MNHEY and CDR2 is SMNVEV (reference sequence). The CDR3 covers 17 residues. Germline trimming cut 7 bases from V and 2 bases from J; bases unmatched to any gene: 6. The CDR3 protein is CASTGTSGRSAYNEQFF. The CDR3 DNA reads TGTGCCAGCACGGGGACTAGCGGGAGGTCAGCCTACAATGAGCAGTTCTTC.

The CDR3 sequence: CASSHSGGPGANVLTF. In DNA, the CDR3 is TGTGCCAGCAGCCACAGTGGTGGCCCTGGGGCCAACGTCCTGACTTTC. The chain carries TRBV5-5 and TRBJ2-6; no definite D call. Germline CDR1 SGHKS, CDR2 YYEKEE (reference sequence). There are 16 residues in the CDR3. Trimming stripped 4 bases from V and 2 bases from J, with 13 bases between. Together with reference TRBV5-5 and TRBJ2-6, the CDR3 gives the full variable domain: DAGVTQSPTHLIKTRGQQVTLRCSPISGHKSVSWYQQVLGQGPQFIFQYYEKEERGRGNFPDRFSARQFPNYSSELNVNALLLGDSALYLCASSHSGGPGANVLTFGAGSRLTVL.

The chain employs TRBV30 and TRBJ1-2; 8 bases are shared with TRBD1. Trimming cost V 2 bases and J 8 bases; bases outside gene matches: 16. The length of the CDR3 is 16 residues. CDR1 is GTSNPN and CDR2 is SVGIG in the germline V gene (reference sequence). The CDR3 bases are TGTGCCTGGAGTCCCACCGGGACAGGTGGGCTATGGGGCTACACCTTC. The encoded protein is CAWSPTGTGGLWGYTF.

This clone occurred a few times. The genes are TRBV6-5 and TRBJ1-1; D unclear. V was trimmed by 0 bases and J by 4 bases, leaving 6 bases between them. From germline, CDR1 is MNHEY and CDR2 SVGAGI. The CDR3 has 13 amino acids. Here the CDR3 DNA reads TGTGCCAGCAGTTACTCGCCGGGCACTGAAGCTTTCTTT. Translated, it gives CASSYSPGTEAFF.

The chain uses TRBV27 and TRBJ1-5; D is ambiguous. CDR1 and CDR2 (germline): MNHEY, SMNVEV (reference sequence). CDR3 length: 13 residues. V dropped 7 bases and J dropped 11 bases, with 18 bases sitting between them. The CDR3 region has the DNA TGTGCCAGCACCTCGATCGACGGGGTATCCCAGCATTTT. Protein sequence: CASTSIDGVSQHF.

V and J are TRBV15 and TRBJ1-5; the D gene is possibly TRBD1 (5 bases). Trimming took 5 bases from V and 7 from J, leaving 21 bases between them. The CDR3 sequence is 16 residues long. In germline, CDR1 is LNHNV, CDR2 YYDKDF (reference sequence). The CDR3 is CATSPRGGVAWQPQHF. Here the CDR3 DNA reads TGTGCCACCAGCCCGCGGGGGGGGGTTGCTTGGCAGCCCCAGCATTTT.

The chain recombines TRBV2 with TRBJ2-1, with D hard to call. From germline, CDR1 is SNHLY and CDR2 FYNNEI. The CDR3 has 14 residues. Trimming removed 5 bases from V and 0 bases from J, with 8 bases in between. Here the CDR3 DNA reads TGTGCCAGCAGTTTAACAAGCTCCTACAATGAGCAGTTCTTC. Amino acids: CASSLTSSYNEQFF.

The genes are TRBV2 and TRBJ2-7, with D hard to call. Germline V gene sequence: CDR1 SNHLY, CDR2 FYNNEI. V lost 2 bases and J 1 base, leaving 3 bases between the germline ends. This CDR3 spans 12 amino acids. The CDR3 is CASSESSYEQYF. As DNA, the CDR3 is TGTGCCAGCAGTGAATCTTCCTACGAGCAGTACTTC.

The chain combines TRBV5-1 with TRBJ2-3; 9 nucleotides match TRBD2. CDR3 size: 15 residues. V shed 0 bases and J 1 base; nucleotides not matched to a gene: 0. Germline V lookup: CDR1 SGHRS, CDR2 YFSETQ. CDR3 residues: CASSLGGGGTDTQYF. The CDR3, as DNA: TGCGCCAGCAGCTTGGGCGGGGGGGGCACAGATACGCAGTATTTT.

The gene calls are TRBV7-2 and TRBJ1-2; a possible D gene is TRBD1 (6 bases). The CDR3 covers 14 residues. Trimming took off 0 bases at V and 3 bases at J, with 8 bases between the two ends. Per the germline V gene, CDR1 is SGHTA and CDR2 is FQGNSA. CDR3 DNA sequence: TGTGCCAGCAGCTTAGCCTGGACAGACTATGGCTACACCTTC. Amino acids: CASSLAWTDYGYTF.

V gene TRBV3-1 (or the pseudogene TRBV3-2) combines with J gene TRBJ2-3; 12 bases fit TRBD1. Germline V CDR1 and CDR2: LGHDT, YNNKEL (reference sequence). With 4 bases clipped from V and 5 bases from J, the junction kept 10 bases outside the gene matches. The CDR3 length is 17 residues. The CDR3 is CASSLGTGGGVRDTQYF. Here the CDR3 DNA reads TGTGCCAGCAGCCTGGGGACAGGGGGCGGTGTAAGAGATACGCAGTATTTT.

On this clone: Mismatch with germline at one junction end may stem from a read error. The genes are TRBV7-7 and TRBJ2-1; D possibly corresponds to TRBD2 (6 bases). The CDR3 runs 14 residues. Germline V lookup: CDR1 SSHAT, CDR2 FNYEAQ (reference sequence). CDR3 coding DNA: TGTGCTAGCAGCTTGGCGGGGTATCGCAATGAGCAGTTCTTC. This encodes CASSLAGYRNEQFF. The whole variable domain, remainder taken from reference TRBV7-7 and TRBJ2-1, is GAGVSQSPRYKVTKRGQDVTLRCDPISSHATLYWYQQALGQGPEFLTYFNYEAQPDKSGLPSDRFSAERPEGSISTLTIQRTEQRDSAMYRCASSLAGYRNEQFFGPGTRLTVL.

J is TRBJ1-4 and V is TRBV11-2; weak D call: TRBD1 (5 bases). The CDR3 has 12 amino acids. The V end lost 8 bases, the J end lost 7 bases, and 11 bases lay between the germline ends. CDR1 is SGHAT, CDR2 FQNNGV, per germline. Here the CDR3 reads CASSFGGEKLFF. The DNA for the CDR3 is TGTGCCAGCTCGTTCGGGGGTGAAAAACTGTTTTTT.

The chain uses TRBV5-1 and TRBJ2-7; TRBD1 agrees at 7 bases. The V gene's germline CDR1 is SGHRS and CDR2 YFSETQ. This CDR3 comprises 15 residues. With 3 bases clipped from V and 2 bases from J, the junction kept 8 bases outside the gene matches. CDR3 nucleotide sequence: TGCGCCAGCAGCTGGTCAGAGGGGGCTACCTACGAGCAGTACTTC. Translated: CASSWSEGATYEQYF.

The chain combines TRBV7-8 with TRBJ2-1; no clear D gene. The CDR3 length is 15 residues. CDR1 is SGHVS, CDR2 FQNEAQ, per germline. V lost 4 bases and J 0 bases, leaving 10 bases between the germline ends. DNA of the CDR3: TGTGCCAGCAGCTATTCCTATGGCTCCTACAATGAGCAGTTCTTC. The encoded protein is CASSYSYGSYNEQFF.

The V and J genes are TRBV5-1 and TRBJ1-4; 8 bases map to TRBD1. Germline assignment: CDR1 SGHRS and CDR2 YFSETQ. This CDR3 is 15 amino acids long. V lost 0 bases and J lost 8; bases outside the gene matches: 6. The CDR3 loop reads CASSLAGGEGEKLFF. The CDR3 DNA follows: TGCGCCAGCAGCTTGGCAGGGGGCGAGGGAGAAAAACTGTTTTTT. Full variable domain (remainder filled in from reference TRBV5-1 and TRBJ1-4): KAGVTQTPRYLIKTRGQQVTLSCSPISGHRSVSWYQQTPGQGLQFLFEYFSETQRNKGNFPGRFSGRQFSNSRSEMNVSTLELGDSALYLCASSLAGGEGEKLFFGSGTQLSVL.